This is a list of T cell receptor beta chains from one sample in a study of cytomegalovirus exposure and HLA in healthy donors. Sequencing used immunoSEQ multiplex PCR; TCRdb keeps in-frame clones, though not all of them. The sample carries around 140,000 clones, roughly four fifths recorded once. Material: PBMCs. Receptors were obtained from a female donor in good health and CMV-seropositive. Both conserved end residues are part of each CDR3. D genes are given only for firm matches.

CASSLDRANQPQHF,TRBJ1-5,TRBV28,TRBD1
CAWSREGHTEAFF,TRBJ1-1,TRBV30,.
CASSSGELETQYF,TRBJ2-5,TRBV5-1,.
CASSDQGLAGVNEQFF,TRBJ2-1,TRBV6-4,TRBD2
CASSPPGLGQGHGYTF,TRBJ1-2,TRBV18,TRBD1
CSSSAPPRGPLNTEAFF,TRBJ1-1,TRBV7-9,TRBD1
CASSDYRRTATNEKLFF,TRBJ1-4,TRBV25-1,.
CAGRQINEKLFF,TRBJ1-4,TRBV2,.
CASSPGGRGIQYF,TRBJ2-4,TRBV7-3,.
CASTAFGEPTDTQYF,TRBJ2-3,TRBV27,.
CATKQGRYEKLFF,TRBJ1-4,TRBV15,.
CASSELDYGTDTQYF,TRBJ2-3,TRBV2,.
CASSELAGDEQYF,TRBJ2-7,TRBV2,TRBD2
CASSPGQGADTQYF,TRBJ2-3,TRBV7-6,TRBD1